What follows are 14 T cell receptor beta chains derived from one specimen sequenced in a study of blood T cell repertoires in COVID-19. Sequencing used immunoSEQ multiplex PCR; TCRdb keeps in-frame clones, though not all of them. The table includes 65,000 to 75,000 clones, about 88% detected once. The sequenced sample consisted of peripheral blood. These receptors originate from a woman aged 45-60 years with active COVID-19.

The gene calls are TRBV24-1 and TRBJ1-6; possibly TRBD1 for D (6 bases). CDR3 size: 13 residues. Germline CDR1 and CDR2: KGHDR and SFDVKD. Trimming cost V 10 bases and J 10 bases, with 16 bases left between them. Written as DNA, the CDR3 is TGTGCCACAACTACAGGGAATGGGTCACCCCTCCACTTT. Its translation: CATTTGNGSPLHF.

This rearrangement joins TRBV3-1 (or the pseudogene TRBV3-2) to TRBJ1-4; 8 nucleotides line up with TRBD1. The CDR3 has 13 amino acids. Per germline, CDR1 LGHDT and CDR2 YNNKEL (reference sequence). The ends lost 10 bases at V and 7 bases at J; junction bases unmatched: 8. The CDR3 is CATSDRGGEKLFF. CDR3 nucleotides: TGTGCCACCAGTGACAGGGGAGGTGAAAAACTGTTTTTT.

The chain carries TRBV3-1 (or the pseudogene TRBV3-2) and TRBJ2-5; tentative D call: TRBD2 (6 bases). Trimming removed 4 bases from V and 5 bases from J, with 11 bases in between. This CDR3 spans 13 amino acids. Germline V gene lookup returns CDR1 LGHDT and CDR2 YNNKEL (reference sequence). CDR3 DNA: TGTGCCAGCAGCCGAGGGACTTCGGAGACCCAGTACTTC. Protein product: CASSRGTSETQYF.

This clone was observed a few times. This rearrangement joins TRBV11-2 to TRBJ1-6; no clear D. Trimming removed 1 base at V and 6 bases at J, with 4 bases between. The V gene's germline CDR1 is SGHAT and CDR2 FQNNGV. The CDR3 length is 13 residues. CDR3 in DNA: TGTGCCAGCAGCTTAGGGGCTAATTCACCCCTCCACTTT. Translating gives CASSLGANSPLHF.

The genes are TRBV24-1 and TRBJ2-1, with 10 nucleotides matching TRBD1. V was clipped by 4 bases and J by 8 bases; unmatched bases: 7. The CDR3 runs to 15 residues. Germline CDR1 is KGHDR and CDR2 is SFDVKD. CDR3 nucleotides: TGTGCCACCAGTGAGGCCGGGACAGGGGTCTATGAGCAGTTCTTC. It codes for CATSEAGTGVYEQFF.

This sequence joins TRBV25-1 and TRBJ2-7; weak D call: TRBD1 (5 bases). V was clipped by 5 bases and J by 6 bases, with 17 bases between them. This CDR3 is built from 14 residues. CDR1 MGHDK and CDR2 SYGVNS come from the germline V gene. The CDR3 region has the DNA TGTGCCAGCAGTCAAAATTTAGGGGTGGGCGAGCAGTACTTC. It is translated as CASSQNLGVGEQYF.

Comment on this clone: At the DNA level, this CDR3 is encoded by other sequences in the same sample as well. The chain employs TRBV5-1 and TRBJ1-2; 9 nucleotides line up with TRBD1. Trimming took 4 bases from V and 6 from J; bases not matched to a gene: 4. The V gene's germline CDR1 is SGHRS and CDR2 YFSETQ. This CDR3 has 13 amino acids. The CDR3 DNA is TGCGCCAGCAGCCCCGGGACAGGGAATGGCTACACCTTC. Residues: CASSPGTGNGYTF.

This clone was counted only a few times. The CDR3: CASSPYWTPGEQYF. CDR3 in DNA: TGTGCCAGCAGTCCCTACTGGACCCCAGGGGAGCAGTACTTC. The chain couples TRBV27 to TRBJ2-7; the D gene is possibly TRBD1 (5 bases). The CDR3 is 14 amino acids. V was clipped by 5 bases and J by 7 bases, with 18 bases between them. The V gene's germline CDR1 is MNHEY and CDR2 SMNVEV (reference sequence).

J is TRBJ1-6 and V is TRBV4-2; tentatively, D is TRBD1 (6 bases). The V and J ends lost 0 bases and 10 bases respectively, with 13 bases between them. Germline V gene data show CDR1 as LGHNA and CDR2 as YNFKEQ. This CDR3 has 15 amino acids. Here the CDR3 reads CASSQDGGRRSPLHF. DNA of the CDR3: TGTGCCAGCAGCCAAGACGGGGGGCGAAGGTCACCCCTCCACTTT.

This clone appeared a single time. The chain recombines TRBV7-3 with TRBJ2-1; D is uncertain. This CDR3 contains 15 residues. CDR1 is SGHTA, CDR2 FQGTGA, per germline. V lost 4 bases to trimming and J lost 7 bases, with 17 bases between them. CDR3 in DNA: TGTGCCAGCAGCTCCCGAGTAAGCGAAAATAATGAGCAGTTCTTC. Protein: CASSSRVSENNEQFF.

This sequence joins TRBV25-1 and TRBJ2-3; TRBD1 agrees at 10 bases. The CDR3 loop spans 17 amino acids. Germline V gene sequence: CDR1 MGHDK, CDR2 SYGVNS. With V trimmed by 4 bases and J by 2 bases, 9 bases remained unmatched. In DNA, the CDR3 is TGTGCCAGCAGTGGATCCCCGGGACAGGGGTCCACAGATACGCAGTATTTT. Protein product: CASSGSPGQGSTDTQYF.

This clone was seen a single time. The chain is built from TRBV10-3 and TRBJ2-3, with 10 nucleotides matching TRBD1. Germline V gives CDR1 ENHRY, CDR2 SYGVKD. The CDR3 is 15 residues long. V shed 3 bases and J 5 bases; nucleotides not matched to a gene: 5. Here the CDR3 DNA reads TGTGCCATCAGTGACCATGGACAGGGGGGAGATACGCAGTATTTT. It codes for CAISDHGQGGDTQYF.

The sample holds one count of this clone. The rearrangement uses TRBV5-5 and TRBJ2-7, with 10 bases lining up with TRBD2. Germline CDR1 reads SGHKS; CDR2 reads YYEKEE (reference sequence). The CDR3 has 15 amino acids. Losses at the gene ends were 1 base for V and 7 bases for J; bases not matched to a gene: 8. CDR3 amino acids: CASSLILAGPLEQYF. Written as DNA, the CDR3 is TGTGCCAGCAGCTTGATACTAGCGGGACCTCTGGAGCAGTACTTC.

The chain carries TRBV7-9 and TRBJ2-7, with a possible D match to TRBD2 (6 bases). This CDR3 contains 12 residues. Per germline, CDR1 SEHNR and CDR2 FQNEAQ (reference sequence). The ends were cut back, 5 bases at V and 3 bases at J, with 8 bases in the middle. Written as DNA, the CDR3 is TGTGCCAGCAGCCGACTAGACTACGAGCAGTACTTC. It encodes CASSRLDYEQYF.